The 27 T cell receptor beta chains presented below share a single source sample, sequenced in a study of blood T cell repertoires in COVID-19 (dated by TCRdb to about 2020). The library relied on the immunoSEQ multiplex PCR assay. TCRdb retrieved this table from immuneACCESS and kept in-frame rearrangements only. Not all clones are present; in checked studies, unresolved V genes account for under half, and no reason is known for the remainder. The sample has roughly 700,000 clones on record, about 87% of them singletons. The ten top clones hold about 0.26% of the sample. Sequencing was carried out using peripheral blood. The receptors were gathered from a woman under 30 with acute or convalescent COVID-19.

The CDR3 protein is CASSVVGRTGANVLTF. CDR3 coding DNA: TGTGCCAGCAGCGTAGTGGGGAGGACCGGGGCCAACGTCCTGACTTTC. The chain recombines TRBV9 with TRBJ2-6; a weak D match, TRBD2 (6 bases). The V gene's germline CDR1 is SGDLS and CDR2 YYNGEE. V lost 0 bases, J lost 4 bases, and 11 bases lay in between. This CDR3 region has 16 residues.

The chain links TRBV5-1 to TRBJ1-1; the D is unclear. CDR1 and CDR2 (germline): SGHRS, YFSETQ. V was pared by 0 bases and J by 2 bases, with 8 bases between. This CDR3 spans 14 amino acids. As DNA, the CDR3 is TGCGCCAGCAGCTTGGGAGGTTTTAACACTGAAGCTTTCTTT. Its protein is CASSLGGFNTEAFF. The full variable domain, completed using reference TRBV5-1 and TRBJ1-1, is KAGVTQTPRYLIKTRGQQVTLSCSPISGHRSVSWYQQTPGQGLQFLFEYFSETQRNKGNFPGRFSGRQFSNSRSEMNVSTLELGDSALYLCASSLGGFNTEAFFGQGTRLTVV.

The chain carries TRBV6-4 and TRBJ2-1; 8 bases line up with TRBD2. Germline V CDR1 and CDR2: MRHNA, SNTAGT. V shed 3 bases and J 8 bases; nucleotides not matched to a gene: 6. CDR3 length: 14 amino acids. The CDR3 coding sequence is TGTGCCAGCAGTGAGAAGCGGGGGCCAGATGAGCAGTTCTTC. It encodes CASSEKRGPDEQFF.

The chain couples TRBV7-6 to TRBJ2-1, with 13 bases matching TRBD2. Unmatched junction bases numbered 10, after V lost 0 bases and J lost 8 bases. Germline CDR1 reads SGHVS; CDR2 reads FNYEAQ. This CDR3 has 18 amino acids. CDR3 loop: CASSLAAPLAGGLHEQFF. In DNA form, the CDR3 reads TGTGCCAGCAGCTTAGCTGCCCCACTAGCGGGGGGGCTACATGAGCAGTTCTTC.

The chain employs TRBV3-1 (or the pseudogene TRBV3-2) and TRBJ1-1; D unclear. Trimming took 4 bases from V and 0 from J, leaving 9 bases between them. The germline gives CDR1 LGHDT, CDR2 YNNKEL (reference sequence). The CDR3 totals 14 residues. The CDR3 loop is CASSPVGVNTEAFF. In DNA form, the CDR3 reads TGTGCCAGCAGCCCGGTCGGAGTGAACACTGAAGCTTTCTTT.

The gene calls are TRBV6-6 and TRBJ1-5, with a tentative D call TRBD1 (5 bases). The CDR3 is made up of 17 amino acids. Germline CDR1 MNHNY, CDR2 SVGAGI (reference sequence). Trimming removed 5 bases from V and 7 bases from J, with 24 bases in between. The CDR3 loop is CASSPRAGKSIGQPQHF. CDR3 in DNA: TGTGCCAGCAGTCCTCGGGCAGGGAAATCCATCGGACAGCCCCAGCATTTT.

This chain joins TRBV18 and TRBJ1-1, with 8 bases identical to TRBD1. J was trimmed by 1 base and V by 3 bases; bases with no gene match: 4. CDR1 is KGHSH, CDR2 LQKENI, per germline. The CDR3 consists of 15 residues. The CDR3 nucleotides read TGTGCCAGCTCACCTCGGACAGGGTGGAACACTGAAGCTTTCTTT. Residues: CASSPRTGWNTEAFF.

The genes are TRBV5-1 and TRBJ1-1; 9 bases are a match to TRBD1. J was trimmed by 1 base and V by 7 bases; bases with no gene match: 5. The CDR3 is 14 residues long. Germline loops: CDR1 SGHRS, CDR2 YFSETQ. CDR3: CASGQGQGNTEAFF. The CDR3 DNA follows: TGCGCCAGCGGGCAGGGACAGGGGAACACTGAAGCTTTCTTT.

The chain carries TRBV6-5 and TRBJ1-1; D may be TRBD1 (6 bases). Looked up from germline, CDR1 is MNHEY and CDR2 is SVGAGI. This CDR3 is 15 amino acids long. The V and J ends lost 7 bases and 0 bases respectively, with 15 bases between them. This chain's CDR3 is CASNLATGLNTEAFF. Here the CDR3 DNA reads TGTGCCAGCAATCTGGCGACAGGCCTGAACACTGAAGCTTTCTTT.

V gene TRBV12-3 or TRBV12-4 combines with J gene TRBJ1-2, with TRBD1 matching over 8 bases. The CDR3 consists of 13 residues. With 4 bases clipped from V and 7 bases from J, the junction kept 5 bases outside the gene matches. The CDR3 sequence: CASSSRQGFGYTF. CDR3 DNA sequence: TGTGCCAGCAGTTCCCGACAGGGGTTTGGCTACACCTTC.

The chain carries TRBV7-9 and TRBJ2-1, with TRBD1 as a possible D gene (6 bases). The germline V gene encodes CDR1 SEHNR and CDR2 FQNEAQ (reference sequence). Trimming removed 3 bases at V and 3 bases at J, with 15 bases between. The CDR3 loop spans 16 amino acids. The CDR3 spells CASSFSTGPNYNEQFF. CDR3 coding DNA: TGTGCCAGCAGCTTCAGTACAGGGCCCAACTACAATGAGCAGTTCTTC. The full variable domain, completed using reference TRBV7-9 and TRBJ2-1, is DTGVSQNPRHKITKRGQNVTFRCDPISEHNRLYWYRQTLGQGPEFLTYFQNEAQLEKSRLLSDRFSAERPKGSFSTLEIQRTEQGDSAMYLCASSFSTGPNYNEQFFGPGTRLTVL.

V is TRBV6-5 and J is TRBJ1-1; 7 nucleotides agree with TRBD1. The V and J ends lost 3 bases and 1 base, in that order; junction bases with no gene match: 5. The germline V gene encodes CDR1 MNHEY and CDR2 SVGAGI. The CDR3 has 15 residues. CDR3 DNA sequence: TGTGCCAGCAGTTATGTTGGGACAGCGAACACTGAAGCTTTCTTT. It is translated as CASSYVGTANTEAFF.

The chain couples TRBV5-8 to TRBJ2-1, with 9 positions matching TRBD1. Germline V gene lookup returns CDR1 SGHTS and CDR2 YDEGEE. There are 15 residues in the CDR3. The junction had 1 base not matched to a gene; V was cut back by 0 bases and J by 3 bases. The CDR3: CASSLGDRDYNEQFF. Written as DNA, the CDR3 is TGTGCCAGCAGCTTGGGGGACAGGGACTACAATGAGCAGTTCTTC.

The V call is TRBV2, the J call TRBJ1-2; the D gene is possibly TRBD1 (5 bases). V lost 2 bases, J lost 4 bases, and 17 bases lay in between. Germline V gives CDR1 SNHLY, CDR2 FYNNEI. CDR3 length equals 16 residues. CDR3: CASSESGQGSLYGYTF. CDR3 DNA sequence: TGTGCCAGCAGTGAATCTGGGCAGGGAAGCCTCTATGGCTACACCTTC.

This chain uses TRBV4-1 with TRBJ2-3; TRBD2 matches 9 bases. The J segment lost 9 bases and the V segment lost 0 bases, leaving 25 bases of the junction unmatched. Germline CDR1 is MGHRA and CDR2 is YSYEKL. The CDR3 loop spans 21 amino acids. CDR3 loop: CASSQDSLPRLADDRGGTQYF. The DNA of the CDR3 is TGCGCCAGCAGCCAAGATTCGTTACCCCGACTAGCGGATGACCGGGGGGGGACGCAGTATTTT.

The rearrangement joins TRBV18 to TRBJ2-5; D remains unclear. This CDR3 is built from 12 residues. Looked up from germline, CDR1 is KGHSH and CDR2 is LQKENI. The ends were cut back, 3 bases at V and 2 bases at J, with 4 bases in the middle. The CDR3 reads CASSPTQETQYF. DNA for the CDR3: TGTGCCAGCTCACCTACTCAAGAGACCCAGTACTTC.

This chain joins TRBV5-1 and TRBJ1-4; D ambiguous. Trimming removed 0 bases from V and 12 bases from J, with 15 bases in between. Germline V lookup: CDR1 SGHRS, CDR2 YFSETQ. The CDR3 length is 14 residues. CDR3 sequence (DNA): TGCGCCAGCAGCTTGGGTGCCTCCCCCCAGGAACTGTTTTTT. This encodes CASSLGASPQELFF.

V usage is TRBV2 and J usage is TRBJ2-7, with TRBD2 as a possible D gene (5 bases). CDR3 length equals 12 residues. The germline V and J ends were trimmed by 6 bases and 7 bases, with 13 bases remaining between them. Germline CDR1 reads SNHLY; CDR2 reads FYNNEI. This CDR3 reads CASSQVGGEQYF. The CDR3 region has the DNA TGTGCCAGCAGCCAGGTCGGAGGTGAGCAGTACTTC. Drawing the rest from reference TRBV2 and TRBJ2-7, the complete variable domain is EPEVTQTPSHQVTQMGQEVILRCVPISNHLYFYWYRQILGQKVEFLVSFYNNEISEKSEIFDDQFSVERPDGSNFTLKIRSTKLEDSAMYFCASSQVGGEQYFGPGTRLTVT.

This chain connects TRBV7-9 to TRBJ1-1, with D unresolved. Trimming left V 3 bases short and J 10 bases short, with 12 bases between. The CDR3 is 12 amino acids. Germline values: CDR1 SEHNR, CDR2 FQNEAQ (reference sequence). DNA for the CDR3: TGTGCCAGCAGCTTGGGAGAGGCGGGAGCTTTCTTT. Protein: CASSLGEAGAFF.

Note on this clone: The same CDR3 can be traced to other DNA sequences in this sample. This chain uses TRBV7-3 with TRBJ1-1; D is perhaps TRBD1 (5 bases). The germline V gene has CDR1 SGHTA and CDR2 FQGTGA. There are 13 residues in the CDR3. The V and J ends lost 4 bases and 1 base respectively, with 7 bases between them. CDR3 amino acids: CASSSTGNTEAFF. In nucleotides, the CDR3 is TGTGCCAGCAGCTCTACAGGGAACACTGAAGCTTTCTTT.

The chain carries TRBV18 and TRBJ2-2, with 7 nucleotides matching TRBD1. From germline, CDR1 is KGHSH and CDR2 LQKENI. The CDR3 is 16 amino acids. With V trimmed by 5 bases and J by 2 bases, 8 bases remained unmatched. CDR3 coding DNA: TGTGCCAGCTCAAAAAGGACAGGTGATAACACCGGGGAGCTGTTTTTT. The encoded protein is CASSKRTGDNTGELFF. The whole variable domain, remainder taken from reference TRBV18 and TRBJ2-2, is NAGVMQNPRHLVRRRGQEARLRCSPMKGHSHVYWYRQLPEEGLKFMVYLQKENIIDESGMPKERFSAEFPKEGPSILRIQQVVRGDSAAYFCASSKRTGDNTGELFFGEGSRLTVL.

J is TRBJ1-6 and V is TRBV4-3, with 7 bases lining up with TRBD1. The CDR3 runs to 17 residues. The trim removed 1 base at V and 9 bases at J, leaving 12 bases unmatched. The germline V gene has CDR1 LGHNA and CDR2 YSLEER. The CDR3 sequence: CASSQAVTGTLRSPLHF. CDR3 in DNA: TGCGCCAGCAGCCAAGCTGTGACAGGGACTCTTCGTTCACCCCTCCACTTT.

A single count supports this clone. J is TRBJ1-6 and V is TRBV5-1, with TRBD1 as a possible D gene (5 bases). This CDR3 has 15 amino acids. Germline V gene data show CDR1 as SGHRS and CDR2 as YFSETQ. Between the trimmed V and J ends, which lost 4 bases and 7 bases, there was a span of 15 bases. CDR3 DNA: TGCGCCAGCAGCCCCAAAGGGGCAGAGAATTCACCCCTCCACTTT. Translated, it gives CASSPKGAENSPLHF. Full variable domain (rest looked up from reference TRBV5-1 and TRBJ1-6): KAGVTQTPRYLIKTRGQQVTLSCSPISGHRSVSWYQQTPGQGLQFLFEYFSETQRNKGNFPGRFSGRQFSNSRSEMNVSTLELGDSALYLCASSPKGAENSPLHFGNGTRLTVT.

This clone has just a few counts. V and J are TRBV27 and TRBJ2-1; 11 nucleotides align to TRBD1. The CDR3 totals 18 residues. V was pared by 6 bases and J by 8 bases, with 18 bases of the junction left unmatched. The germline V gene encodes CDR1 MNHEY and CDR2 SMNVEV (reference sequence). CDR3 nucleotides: TGTGCCAGCAGACCGGGGGACAGGGGGTTAGCGTTCGGCGATGAGCAGTTCTTC. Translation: CASRPGDRGLAFGDEQFF.

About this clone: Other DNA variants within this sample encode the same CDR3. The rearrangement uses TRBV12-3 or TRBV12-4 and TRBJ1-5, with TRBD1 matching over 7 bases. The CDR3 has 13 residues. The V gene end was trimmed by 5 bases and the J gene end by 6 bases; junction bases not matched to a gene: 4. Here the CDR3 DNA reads TGTGCCAGCAGTGACAGGGCGGGTCAGCCCCAGCATTTT. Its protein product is CASSDRAGQPQHF.

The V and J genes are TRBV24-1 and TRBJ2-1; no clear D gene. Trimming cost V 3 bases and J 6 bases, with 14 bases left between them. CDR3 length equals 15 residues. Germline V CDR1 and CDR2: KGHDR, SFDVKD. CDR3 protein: CATSDAMGPGNEQFF. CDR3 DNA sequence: TGTGCCACCAGTGATGCGATGGGCCCCGGCAATGAGCAGTTCTTC.

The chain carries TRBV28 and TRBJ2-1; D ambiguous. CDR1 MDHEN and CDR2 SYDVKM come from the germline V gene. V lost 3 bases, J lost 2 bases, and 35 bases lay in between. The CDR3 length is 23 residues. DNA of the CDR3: TGTGCCAGCAGTTTTCCCCCGCAGTTTTCCCCACCTATTGAGGTTCCTCCCTACAATGAGCAGTTCTTC. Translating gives CASSFPPQFSPPIEVPPYNEQFF.